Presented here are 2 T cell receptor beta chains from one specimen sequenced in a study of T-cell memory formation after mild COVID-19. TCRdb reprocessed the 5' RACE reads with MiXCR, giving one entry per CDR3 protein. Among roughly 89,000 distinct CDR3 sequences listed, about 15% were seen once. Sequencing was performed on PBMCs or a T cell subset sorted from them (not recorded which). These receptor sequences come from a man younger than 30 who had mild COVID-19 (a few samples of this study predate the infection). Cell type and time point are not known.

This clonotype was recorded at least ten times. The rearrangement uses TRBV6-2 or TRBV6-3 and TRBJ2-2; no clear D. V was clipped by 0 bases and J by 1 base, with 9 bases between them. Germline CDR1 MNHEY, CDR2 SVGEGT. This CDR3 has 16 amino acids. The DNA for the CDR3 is TGTGCCAGCAGTTACTCTGCGGACGAGAACACCGGGGAGCTGTTTTTT. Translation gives CASSYSADENTGELFF.

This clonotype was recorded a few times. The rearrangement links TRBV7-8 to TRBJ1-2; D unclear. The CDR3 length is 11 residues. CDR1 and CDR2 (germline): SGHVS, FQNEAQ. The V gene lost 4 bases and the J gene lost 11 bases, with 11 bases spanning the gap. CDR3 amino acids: CASSSTIGYTF. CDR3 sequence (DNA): TGTGCCAGCAGCTCCACTATCGGGTACACCTTC.